Each of the 17 T cell receptor beta chains below was sequenced from the same sample in a study of blood T cell repertoires in COVID-19. Profiling relied on immunoSEQ multiplex PCR, and the TCRdb table lists in-frame clones only, not all of them. Of a few hundred thousand clones in the sample, 82% were seen once. The sequenced material came from peripheral blood. The receptors were gathered from a woman between 18 and 30 years old with acute or convalescent COVID-19.

This chain joins TRBV5-4 and TRBJ2-7; 10 bases fit TRBD2. Germline V gene data show CDR1 as SGHNT and CDR2 as YYREEE (reference sequence). The CDR3 is 15 residues long. V gave up 3 bases and J gave up 3 bases; unmatched junction bases: 6. The CDR3 sequence is CASSYGTSAHYEQYF. The DNA of the CDR3 is TGTGCCAGCAGCTACGGGACTAGCGCTCACTACGAGCAGTACTTC.

In its sample, this clone was seen once. The chain carries TRBV5-1 and TRBJ1-3; 8 bases are shared with TRBD1. With 2 bases clipped from V and 3 bases from J, the junction kept 4 bases outside the gene matches. The germline CDR1 and CDR2 sequences are SGHRS and YFSETQ. This CDR3 spans 15 amino acids. DNA of the CDR3: TGCGCCAGCAGCTTCCAGGGGGCACGTGGAAACACCATATATTTT. Amino acids: CASSFQGARGNTIYF.

This chain uses TRBV4-3 with TRBJ2-1, with 9 positions matching TRBD2. Per the germline V gene, CDR1 is LGHNA and CDR2 is YSLEER. This CDR3 contains 17 residues. With 0 bases clipped from V and 8 bases from J, the junction kept 11 bases outside the gene matches. The DNA of the CDR3 is TGCGCCAGCAGCCAAGATTTAGCGGGAGATGATTTCGATGAGCAGTTCTTC. It yields the protein CASSQDLAGDDFDEQFF.

The chain has TRBV27 and TRBJ2-7; 10 positions agree with TRBD2. The CDR3 sequence is 16 residues long. J lost 4 bases, V lost 0 bases, and 6 bases had no gene match. Per the germline V gene, CDR1 is MNHEY and CDR2 is SMNVEV (reference sequence). CDR3: CASSLSGTSGMYEQYF. In DNA, the CDR3 is TGTGCCAGCAGTTTATCCGGAACTAGCGGGATGTACGAGCAGTACTTC.

V usage is TRBV7-2 and J usage is TRBJ2-1, with D possibly matching TRBD1 (6 bases). V was clipped by 2 bases and J by 8 bases, with 28 bases between them. CDR1 is SGHTA and CDR2 is FQGNSA in the germline V gene. This CDR3 contains 19 residues. CDR3 amino acids: CASSLLYLILGAGVDEQFF. CDR3 coding DNA: TGTGCCAGCAGCTTATTATATTTGATTTTGGGGGCAGGGGTTGATGAGCAGTTCTTC.

V and J are TRBV6-2 or TRBV6-3 and TRBJ2-1; 8 nucleotides match TRBD2. The V segment lost 4 bases and the J segment 8 bases; nucleotides outside the gene matches: 7. The germline CDR1 and CDR2 sequences are MNHEY and SVGEGT. This CDR3 has 14 residues. CDR3 protein: CASSWPAGADEQFF. The CDR3 coding sequence is TGTGCCAGCAGTTGGCCAGCGGGAGCGGATGAGCAGTTCTTC.

V and J are TRBV9 and TRBJ2-7; D gene uncertain. This CDR3 is 13 amino acids long. V lost 0 bases and J lost 2, with 6 bases in between. The germline V gene has CDR1 SGDLS and CDR2 YYNGEE. CDR3 protein: CASSVGLAYEQYF. The DNA of the CDR3 is TGTGCCAGCAGCGTAGGGTTAGCCTACGAGCAGTACTTC.

The chain links TRBV11-2 to TRBJ2-7; 10 nucleotides line up with TRBD2. There are 16 residues in the CDR3. Looked up from germline, CDR1 is SGHAT and CDR2 is FQNNGV. V dropped 0 bases and J dropped 5; count of bases not matched to a gene: 7. The CDR3 sequence is CASSLEGLAGVHEQYF. The CDR3 nucleotides are TGTGCCAGCAGCTTAGAGGGTCTAGCGGGAGTTCACGAGCAGTACTTC. Complete variable domain (other parts from reference TRBV11-2 and TRBJ2-7): EAGVAQSPRYKIIEKRQSVAFWCNPISGHATLYWYQQILGQGPKLLIQFQNNGVVDDSQLPKDRFSAERLKGVDSTLKIQPAKLEDSAVYLCASSLEGLAGVHEQYFGPGTRLTVT.

The V gene is TRBV5-5, the J gene TRBJ2-1, with 8 bases matching TRBD1. V shed 4 bases and J 6 bases; nucleotides not matched to a gene: 6. From germline, CDR1 is SGHKS and CDR2 YYEKEE (reference sequence). The CDR3 is 14 amino acids. In DNA form, the CDR3 reads TGTGCCAGCAGCATATTGACAGGGGCCAATGAGCAGTTCTTC. Protein: CASSILTGANEQFF.

Only one count was recorded for this clone. The sample carries other DNA sequences with the same CDR3. The rearrangement links TRBV18 to TRBJ1-1; D is possibly TRBD1 (5 bases). Trimming removed 2 bases from V and 1 base from J, with 5 bases in between. Germline CDR1 and CDR2: KGHSH and LQKENI. The CDR3 spans 13 residues. This CDR3 reads CASSPGQNTEAFF. The CDR3 DNA follows: TGTGCCAGCTCACCAGGACAGAACACTGAAGCTTTCTTT.

This clone was seen a single time. The chain uses TRBV5-6 and TRBJ2-6; 7 nucleotides align to TRBD2. Germline trimming cut 1 base from V and 0 bases from J; bases unmatched to any gene: 7. The CDR3 contains 18 residues. Germline CDR1 is SGHDT and CDR2 is YYEEEE. This CDR3 reads CASSLNPGGYSGANVLTF. The CDR3 bases are TGTGCCAGCAGCTTGAATCCGGGGGGATACTCTGGGGCCAACGTCCTGACTTTC.

The chain has TRBV7-9 and TRBJ2-5, with D uncertain. This CDR3 is 15 amino acids long. The V gene lost 0 bases and the J gene lost 1 base, with 9 bases spanning the gap. The germline V gene encodes CDR1 SEHNR and CDR2 FQNEAQ (reference sequence). The DNA for the CDR3 is TGTGCCAGCAGCTTAGCCCTAGGTTCCCAAGAGACCCAGTACTTC. It codes for CASSLALGSQETQYF.

This chain links TRBV3-1 (or the pseudogene TRBV3-2) with TRBJ2-3, with a tentative D call TRBD2 (7 bases). The germline CDR1 and CDR2 sequences are LGHDT and YNNKEL (reference sequence). The CDR3 is 15 residues long. Trimming stripped 3 bases from V and 4 bases from J, with 14 bases between. The CDR3 nucleotides are TGTGCCAGCAGCCACTCAGGGGAGGGGGCAGATACGCAGTATTTT. This encodes CASSHSGEGADTQYF.

The chain uses TRBV2 and TRBJ2-7; perhaps TRBD2 as D (7 bases). Per germline, CDR1 SNHLY and CDR2 FYNNEI. The CDR3 length is 13 residues. V lost 7 bases, J lost 5 bases, and 15 bases lay in between. This CDR3 is CASTSGGRHEQYF. In DNA, the CDR3 is TGTGCCAGCACGTCGGGGGGCAGACACGAGCAGTACTTC.

Here the CDR3 DNA reads TGTGCCAGCCGGCGTAGGGGTAGGGATGAAGCTTTCTTT. Protein product: CASRRRGRDEAFF. This rearrangement joins TRBV14 to TRBJ1-1; maybe TRBD1 (5 bases). There are 13 residues in the CDR3. Germline V gene sequence: CDR1 SGHDN, CDR2 FVKESK. V lost 8 bases and J 7 bases, leaving 17 bases between the germline ends.

The genes are TRBV12-5 and TRBJ1-1; the D gene is possibly TRBD1 (5 bases). From germline, CDR1 is LGHNT and CDR2 FRNRAP. V was trimmed by 3 bases and J by 1 base, leaving 6 bases between them. The CDR3 is 13 residues long. CDR3 residues: CASGFQGNTEAFF. The CDR3 nucleotides read TGTGCTAGTGGTTTTCAGGGGAACACTGAAGCTTTCTTT.

V usage is TRBV19 and J usage is TRBJ2-1; D possibly corresponds to TRBD1 (6 bases). Trimming shortened V by 1 base and J by 2 bases, and 9 bases separated the two germline ends. CDR1 is LNHDA, CDR2 SQIVND, per germline (reference sequence). The length of the CDR3 is 15 residues. The CDR3 DNA reads TGTGCCAGTAGTATAGGACAGGTGACCTACAATGAGCAGTTCTTC. Translating it yields CASSIGQVTYNEQFF.